The following is a TCR beta chain sequence with its context. What it recognizes is unknown. This entry belongs to a study of shared clonotypes between healthy human individuals. Study-level background: Samples came from a couple of female and three male donors aged 18 to 49.

Assay used: immunoSEQ multiplex PCR; TCRdb lists only in-frame clones, some missing. The repertoire holds over a million clones, with 97% to 99% as singletons. Study observations and caveats: Sorted-subset samples were not fully sequenced, rarefaction indicated. Clonotype sharing among donors likely depends on sequencing depth.

The CDR3 sequence is 13 residues long. Germline CDR1 is SGHTS and CDR2 is YDEGEE. The V and J ends lost 4 bases and 3 bases respectively, with 10 bases between them. The rearrangement links TRBV5-8 to TRBJ1-2; D possibly corresponds to TRBD1 (5 bases). The TCR was taken from a young man in good health. Sequencing was performed on naive CD4+ T cells sorted from blood. Subset denoted: CD45RA+ positively selected. The CDR3 reads CASSRDFDYGYTF. The CDR3 coding sequence is TGTGCCAGCAGCCGGGACTTTGACTATGGCTACACCTTC.